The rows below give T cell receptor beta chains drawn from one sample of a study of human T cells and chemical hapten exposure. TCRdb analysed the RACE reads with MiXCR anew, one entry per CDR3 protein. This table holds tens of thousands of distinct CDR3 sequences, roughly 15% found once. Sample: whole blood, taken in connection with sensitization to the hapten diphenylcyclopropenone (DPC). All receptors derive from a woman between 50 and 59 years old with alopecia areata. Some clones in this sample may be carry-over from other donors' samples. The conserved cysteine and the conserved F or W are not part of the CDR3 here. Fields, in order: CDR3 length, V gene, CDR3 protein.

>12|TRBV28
ASSPGGRTGELF
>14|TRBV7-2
ASSSEPGLAGGTAF
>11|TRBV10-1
ASSEDRVYEQY
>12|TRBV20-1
STRLAGVNTEAF
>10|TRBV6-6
ASSPGGYEQY
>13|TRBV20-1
SARVAGGSTDTQY
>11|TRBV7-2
ASSSNLRAEAF
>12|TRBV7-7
ASSPSAGALTQY
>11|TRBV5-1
ASSLDVGVRAF
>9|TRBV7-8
ASSEEDTQY
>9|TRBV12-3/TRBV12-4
ASTTSGGVS
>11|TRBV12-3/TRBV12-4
ASSLPGRTEAF
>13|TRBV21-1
ASSTRRGRGRGYT
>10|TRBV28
ASRGGTYEQY
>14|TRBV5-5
ASSDPLTNSGEKLF
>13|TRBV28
ASSLAGTGGAEQY
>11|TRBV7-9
ASSPPAGHEQF
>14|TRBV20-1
SAADRGSSNTGELF
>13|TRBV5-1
ASSFTGTVENEQY
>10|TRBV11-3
ASSLDRETQY
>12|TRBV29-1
SVTGGSWDQPQH
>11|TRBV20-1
SASSHRGTEAF
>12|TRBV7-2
ASSLDRGRYEQY
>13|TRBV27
ASKTTSDLSYEQY
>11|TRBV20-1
SARQPSNQPQH
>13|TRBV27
ASSLVKHRGTEAF
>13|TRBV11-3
ASSPRGQVNNEQF
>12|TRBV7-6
ASSLASGRDTQY
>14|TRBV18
ASSPPESLAKNIQY
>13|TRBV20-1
SAFGGASGSSEQY
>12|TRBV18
ASSQDSHYNEQF
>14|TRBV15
ATSRAGLAGGSEQY
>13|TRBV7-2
ASSLGTTYQETQY
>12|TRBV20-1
SARDVRGGTEAF
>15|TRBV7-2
ASSLRGIGVGGNTIY
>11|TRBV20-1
SAGGSRGNEQF
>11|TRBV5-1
ASSFDQGEKLF
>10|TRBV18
ASSRESYGYT
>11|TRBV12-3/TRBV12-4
ASSFWANEKLF
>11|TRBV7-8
ASSPGLNTEAF
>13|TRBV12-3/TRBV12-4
ASTPGAGSAYEQY
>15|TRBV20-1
SARELAGLASYNEQF
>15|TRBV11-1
ASSLAFGRGRTDTQY
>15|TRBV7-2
ASSLVASGRGNNEQF
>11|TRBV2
ASSEATGSPLH
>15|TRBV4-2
ASSQESSGIPYNEQF
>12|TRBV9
ASSVSHLGSGYT
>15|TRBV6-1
ASSGITGPLYQETQY
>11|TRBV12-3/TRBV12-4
ASSFPGVETQY
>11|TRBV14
ASSQSPRSQQY
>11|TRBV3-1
ASSQGSNNEQF
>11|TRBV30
AWRNPPSSGQF
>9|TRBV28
ASRDYETQY
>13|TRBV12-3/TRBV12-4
ASSALGLAVDEQF
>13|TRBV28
ASSSAGSSNQPQH
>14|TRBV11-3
ASSPTTRTHTGELF
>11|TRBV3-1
ASSPTPPVELS
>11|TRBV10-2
ASSEGGSYEQY
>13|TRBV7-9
ASSFSGLTYNEQF